Listed here are 2 T cell receptor beta chains from one sample, sequenced in a study of cytomegalovirus exposure and HLA in healthy donors. Clones were sequenced by immunoSEQ multiplex PCR, and TCRdb holds only the in-frame ones, with some missing. The table shows roughly 82,000 clones, with 85% to 95% occurring only once. The sample taken for sequencing was PBMCs. The receptors were gathered from a man between 18 and 35 years old in good health and CMV-seronegative.

CDR3: CASSLGIHRKNTEAFF. As DNA, the CDR3 is TGTGCCAGCAGCTTAGGTATCCACAGGAAGAACACTGAAGCTTTCTTT. The chain uses TRBV11-2 and TRBJ1-1; maybe TRBD1 (5 bases). Looked up from germline, CDR1 is SGHAT and CDR2 is FQNNGV. Between the trimmed V and J ends, which lost 1 base and 1 base, there was a span of 13 bases. This CDR3 is 16 amino acids long.

The rearrangement uses TRBV5-1 and TRBJ1-2; D perhaps matches TRBD1 (5 bases). V lost 0 bases to trimming and J lost 7 bases, with 16 bases between them. This CDR3 comprises 15 residues. Germline CDR1 and CDR2: SGHRS and YFSETQ. For the CDR3, the DNA is TGCGCCAGCAGCTTGGCCCCCGGGCAGGGCCGTGGCTACACCTTC. It yields the protein CASSLAPGQGRGYTF. Based on the CDR3 plus reference TRBV5-1 and TRBJ1-2, the full variable domain is KAGVTQTPRYLIKTRGQQVTLSCSPISGHRSVSWYQQTPGQGLQFLFEYFSETQRNKGNFPGRFSGRQFSNSRSEMNVSTLELGDSALYLCASSLAPGQGRGYTFGSGTRLTVV.